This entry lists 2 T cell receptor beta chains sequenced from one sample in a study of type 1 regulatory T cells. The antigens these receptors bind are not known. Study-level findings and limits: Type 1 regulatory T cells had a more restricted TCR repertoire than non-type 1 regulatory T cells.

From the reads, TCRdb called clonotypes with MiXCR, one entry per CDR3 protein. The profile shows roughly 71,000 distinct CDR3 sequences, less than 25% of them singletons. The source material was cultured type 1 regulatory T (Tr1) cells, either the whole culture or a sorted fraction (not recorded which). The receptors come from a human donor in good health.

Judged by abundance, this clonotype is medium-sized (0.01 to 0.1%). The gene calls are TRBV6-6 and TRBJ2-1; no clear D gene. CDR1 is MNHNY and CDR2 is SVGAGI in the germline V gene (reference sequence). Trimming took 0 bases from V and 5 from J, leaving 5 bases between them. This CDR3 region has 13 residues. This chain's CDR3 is CASSYSDDNEQFF. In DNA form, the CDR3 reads TGTGCCAGCAGTTACTCCGACGACAATGAGCAGTTCTTC.

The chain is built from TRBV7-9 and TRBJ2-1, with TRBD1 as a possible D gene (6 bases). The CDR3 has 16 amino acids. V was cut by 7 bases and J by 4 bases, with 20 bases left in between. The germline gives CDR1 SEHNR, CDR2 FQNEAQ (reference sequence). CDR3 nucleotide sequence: TGTGCCAGCAAACCCCAGGCAGGGGCAACTTACAATGAGCAGTTCTTC. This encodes CASKPQAGATYNEQFF.